These 14 T cell receptor beta chains were all obtained from the same sample, sequenced in a study of T cells in women clearing cervical HPV infection. Generated by immunoSEQ multiplex PCR, the TCRdb table keeps only in-frame clones and is missing some. The sample data list 42,000 or so clones. Sequences were obtained from blood buffy coat. These receptors were obtained from a woman between 18 and 69 years old with a cervical HPV16 infection that either progressed to CIN3+ or cleared (not recorded which).

In the case of this clone: Sequencing ends 3 residues short of the CDR3 end; the germline J gene provides the rest. The chain combines TRBV7-3 with TRBJ2-2; TRBD1 aligns across 8 bases. Germline values: CDR1 SGHTA, CDR2 FQGTGA. This CDR3 is built from 16 residues. Germline trimming cut 5 bases from V and 7 bases from J; bases unmatched to any gene: 12. The CDR3 protein is CASSPSGAGGGGELFF. The CDR3 DNA, read in part, is TGTGCCAGCAGCCCGTCCGGCGCAGGGGGCGGCGGGGAG. Filled out from reference TRBV7-3 and TRBJ2-2, the complete variable domain reads GAGVSQTPSNKVTEKGKYVELRCDPISGHTALYWYRQSLGQGPEFLIYFQGTGAADDSGLPNDRFFAVRPEGSVSTLKIQRTERGDSAVYLCASSPSGAGGGGELFFGEGSRLTVL.

With regard to this clone: The read ends 3 residues early relative to the CDR3; the germline J gene fills the gap. The V call is TRBV11-2, the J call TRBJ1-2, with D possibly TRBD1 on 5 matching bases. The CDR3 runs to 13 residues. CDR1 and CDR2 from the germline V gene are SGHAT and FQNNGV. The V end was cut by 5 bases, the J end by 7 bases, with 14 bases between. The CDR3: CASSPPWGFGYTF. The CDR3 bases that were read are TGTGCCAGCAGCCCTCCCTGGGGCTTTGGC.

On this clone: The CDR3 goes on 3 residues after the read ends, and that part is filled in from the germline J gene. This sequence joins TRBV20-1 and TRBJ1-2, with 9 bases matching TRBD1. CDR3 length equals 16 residues. The germline CDR1 and CDR2 sequences are DFQATT and SNEGSKA (reference sequence). The CDR3 loop is CSAEGGTGIDWGGYTF. Partial CDR3 DNA: TGCAGTGCTGAAGGGGGGACAGGGATTGATTGGGGAGGC.

Comment on this clone: Coverage ceases 3 residues before the CDR3 finishes, and the germline J gene fills in the end. The rearrangement uses TRBV9 and TRBJ2-5, with 9 bases identical to TRBD1. Germline V gene sequence: CDR1 SGDLS, CDR2 YYNGEE. CDR3 length: 15 amino acids. The junction had 8 bases not matched to a gene; V was cut back by 3 bases and J by 5 bases. CDR3 residues: CASSAQDRGVETQYF. The CDR3 bases that were read are TGTGCCAGCAGCGCTCAGGACAGGGGTGTGGAGACC.

Remarks on this clone: The read ends 3 residues before the CDR3 terminus; that terminus is restored from the germline J gene. The V gene is TRBV19, the J gene TRBJ1-2, with D possibly TRBD1 on 6 matching bases. Per the germline V gene, CDR1 is LNHDA and CDR2 is SQIVND (reference sequence). Trimming stripped 11 bases from V and 6 bases from J, with 16 bases between. The CDR3 is made up of 12 amino acids. CDR3 protein: CADYREGNGYTF. Partial CDR3 DNA: TGTGCCGACTACAGGGAGGGGAATGGC.

About this clone: The CDR3 goes on 3 residues after the read ends, and that part is filled in from the germline J gene. The chain recombines TRBV2 with TRBJ1-5; weak D call: TRBD1 (6 bases). Looked up from germline, CDR1 is SNHLY and CDR2 is FYNNEI. The CDR3 runs to 17 residues. The V end lost 1 base, the J end lost 2 bases, and 15 bases lay between the germline ends. CDR3 bases read: TGTGCCAGCAGTGAAGACAGGGCTCGTTGGGGCAATCAGCCC. This sequence encodes CASSEDRARWGNQP. In full, the CDR3 reads CASSEDRARWGNQPQHF.

About this clone itself: The CDR3 end falls 3 residues outside the read, so it is completed with the germline J gene. V is TRBV7-3 and J is TRBJ2-7; D possibly corresponds to TRBD1 (7 bases). Trimming took 2 bases from V and 3 from J, leaving 14 bases between them. Germline V gene data show CDR1 as SGHTA and CDR2 as FQGTGA. CDR3 size: 15 residues. Incomplete CDR3 DNA: TGTGCCAGCAGCTTACAGGGGGGTACGAGCTACGAG. The encoded protein is CASSLQGGTSYE. The full CDR3 protein is CASSLQGGTSYEQYF.

Turning to this clone: The CDR3 is cut off 3 residues early in the read; its end comes from the germline J gene. The gene calls are TRBV4-1 and TRBJ1-2, with 9 bases matching TRBD1. Per germline, CDR1 MGHRA and CDR2 YSYEKL. V was clipped by 1 base and J by 0 bases; unmatched bases: 9. The CDR3 runs to 18 residues. Incomplete CDR3 DNA: TGCGCCAGCAGCCAAGTGACCCGGGACAGGGTAGCTAACTATGGC. Amino acids: CASSQVTRDRVANYG. The full CDR3 is CASSQVTRDRVANYGYTF.

With respect to this clone: The DNA ends 3 residues before the CDR3 does, and the rest of the CDR3 is filled in from the germline J gene. The V gene is TRBV7-9, the J gene TRBJ1-2; 8 bases align to TRBD1. The CDR3 totals 15 residues. Germline lookup yields CDR1 SEHNR and CDR2 FQNEAQ (reference sequence). V was clipped by 3 bases and J by 5 bases; unmatched bases: 8. The CDR3 reads CASSLVDRESYGYTF. The CDR3 DNA, read in part, is TGTGCCAGCAGCTTGGTGGACAGGGAATCATATGGC.

Worth noting for this clone: The read terminates 3 residues ahead of where the CDR3 ends, so the germline J gene completes it. The V gene is TRBV5-1, the J gene TRBJ2-3; TRBD2 aligns across 14 bases. There are 17 residues in the CDR3. The J segment lost 2 bases and the V segment lost 0 bases, leaving 2 bases of the junction unmatched. CDR1 is SGHRS and CDR2 is YFSETQ in the germline V gene. CDR3 DNA (partial): TGCGCCAGCAGCTTGGGGACTAGCGGGGGGTACACAGATACG. Encoded protein: CASSLGTSGGYTDT. The CDR3 in full is CASSLGTSGGYTDTQYF.

In the case of this clone: The read falls 3 residues short of the CDR3 end, and the missing part is taken from the germline J gene. This chain links TRBV5-5 with TRBJ2-7; D gene ambiguous. The V end was cut by 0 bases, the J end by 4 bases, with 14 bases between. Germline V lookup: CDR1 SGHKS, CDR2 YYEKEE (reference sequence). This CDR3 has 15 amino acids. CDR3 loop: CASSLGPEGPYEQYF. The DNA read from the CDR3 is TGTGCCAGCAGCTTGGGTCCAGAAGGTCCATACGAG. The variable domain in full, with the rest retrieved from reference TRBV5-5 and TRBJ2-7, is DAGVTQSPTHLIKTRGQQVTLRCSPISGHKSVSWYQQVLGQGPQFIFQYYEKEERGRGNFPDRFSARQFPNYSSELNVNALLLGDSALYLCASSLGPEGPYEQYFGPGTRLTVT.

Points on this clone: The CDR3 end is not reached by the read, which stops 3 residues before it; the germline J gene fills it in. The rearrangement uses TRBV7-9 and TRBJ2-1; TRBD2 aligns across 10 bases. CDR3 length: 15 amino acids. Germline CDR1 SEHNR, CDR2 FQNEAQ (reference sequence). V trimming: 3 bases; J trimming: 2 bases; junction bases outside the gene matches: 1. Partial CDR3 DNA: TGTGCCAGCAGCTTGGGACTAGCGACCTACAATGAG. It is translated as CASSLGLATYNE. The complete CDR3 reads CASSLGLATYNEQFF. Complete variable domain (other parts from reference TRBV7-9 and TRBJ2-1): DTGVSQNPRHKITKRGQNVTFRCDPISEHNRLYWYRQTLGQGPEFLTYFQNEAQLEKSRLLSDRFSAERPKGSFSTLEIQRTEQGDSAMYLCASSLGLATYNEQFFGPGTRLTVL.

About this clone itself: The missing CDR3 end, 3 residues past where the read stops, is filled in from the germline J gene. The chain is built from TRBV7-9 and TRBJ2-3, with 8 positions matching TRBD2. The CDR3 runs to 15 residues. Losses at the gene ends were 2 bases for V and 1 base for J; bases not matched to a gene: 2. Per the germline V gene, CDR1 is SEHNR and CDR2 is FQNEAQ (reference sequence). Partial CDR3 DNA: TGTGCCAGCAGCTTAAATAGCGGGGGCACAGATACG. Translation gives CASSLNSGGTDT. The entire CDR3 protein is CASSLNSGGTDTQYF.

About this clone: The read gets to within 3 residues of the CDR3 end, and the germline J gene fills in the rest. V usage is TRBV18 and J usage is TRBJ2-3; 7 bases fit TRBD2. The CDR3 contains 13 residues. Unmatched junction bases numbered 1, after V lost 5 bases and J lost 2 bases. Germline V gene lookup returns CDR1 KGHSH and CDR2 LQKENI. The CDR3 sequence: CASSRDYTDTQYF. The CDR3 bases that were read are TGTGCCAGCTCAAGGGACTACACAGATACG.